These 9 T cell receptor beta chains were all obtained from the same sample, sequenced in a study of blood T cells in healthy people across ages. A J-beta primer mix and a sample-barcoded 5' primer were used in a second PCR of about 6 to 12 cycles. MiXCR was run by TCRdb on the 5' RACE reads, yielding one entry per CDR3 protein. The table records about 800,000 distinct CDR3 sequences, approximately 25% of them present only once. These sequences were also reported in another study, on T cells of mothers and their children.

The source material was blood. All receptors come from a boy aged 10-17 years in good health.

This chain links TRBV21-1 with TRBJ1-4; the D call of TRBD1 is as the table states it, not checked on the DNA. TRBV21-1 is designated a pseudogene. This CDR3 region has 21 residues. CDR3 protein: CASSKVAKGQGCFPPNEKLFF. The CDR3 coding sequence is TGTGCCAGCAGCAAGGTCGCGAAGGGACAGGGGTGTTTTCCACCCAATGAAAAACTGTTTTTT.

This clonotype has a count of ten or more. Mismatch with germline at one junction end may stem from a read error. The V call is TRBV3-1, the J call TRBJ2-5; 7 bases are shared with TRBD2. The CDR3 length is 14 residues. Per germline, CDR1 LGHDT and CDR2 YNNKEL (reference sequence). This chain's CDR3 is CASSLRGYQETQYF. CDR3 nucleotides: TGCGCCAGCAGCTTGCGGGGGTACCAAGAGACCCAGTACTTC.

This clonotype was counted between two and nine times. J is TRBJ1-5 and V is TRBV12-3 or TRBV12-4; D gene uncertain. CDR3 length: 16 amino acids. The ends were cut back, 8 bases at V and 1 base at J, with 18 bases in the middle. The CDR3 DNA reads as TGTGCCAGCTCCACCCTCGATTCGAGGAGCAATCAGCCCCAGCATTTT. Translated, it gives CASSTLDSRSNQPQHF.

V is TRBV9 and J is TRBJ2-3; 7 bases align to TRBD1. With V trimmed by 3 bases and J by 2 bases, 9 bases remained unmatched. The germline V gene encodes CDR1 SGDLS and CDR2 YYNGEE. The CDR3 spans 16 residues. Written as DNA, the CDR3 is TGTGCCAGCAGCGCGCCCCGGACAGGAGACACAGATACGCAGTATTTT. This translates into CASSAPRTGDTDTQYF.

The rearrangement uses TRBV6-2 or TRBV6-3 and TRBJ1-2; D might be TRBD1 (5 bases). The germline CDR1 and CDR2 sequences are MNHEY and SVGEGT. Trimming shortened V by 8 bases and J by 8 bases, and 30 bases separated the two germline ends. The CDR3 loop spans 17 amino acids. CDR3 residues: CASRLNNRDSLSRGYTF. In DNA, the CDR3 is TGTGCCAGCCGCCTAAACAACCGGGACTCCCTCTCCAGAGGCTACACCTTC.

V usage is TRBV4-1 and J usage is TRBJ2-3; TRBD2 agrees at 10 bases. Losses at the gene ends were 1 base for V and 2 bases for J; bases not matched to a gene: 12. The CDR3 is made up of 19 amino acids. CDR1 is MGHRA and CDR2 is YSYEKL in the germline V gene. CDR3 DNA sequence: TGCGCCAGCAGCCAAGTGGCAAATCTAGCGGGAGACCCCACAGATACGCAGTATTTT. Amino acid sequence: CASSQVANLAGDPTDTQYF.

There are a few counts of this clonotype. The chain employs TRBV7-2 and TRBJ2-7; D unresolved. CDR3 size: 15 residues. Germline V lookup: CDR1 SGHTA, CDR2 FQGNSA. V lost 0 bases and J lost 3, with 12 bases in between. CDR3 coding DNA: TGTGCCAGCAGCTTAGCGCAAGGACCGGGCTACGAGCAGTACTTC. Residues: CASSLAQGPGYEQYF. Full variable domain (missing parts from reference TRBV7-2 and TRBJ2-7): GAGVSQSPSNKVTEKGKDVELRCDPISGHTALYWYRQSLGQGLEFLIYFQGNSAPDKSGLPSDRFSAERTGGSVSTLTIQRTQQEDSAVYLCASSLAQGPGYEQYFGPGTRLTVT.

The DNA of the CDR3 is TGTGCCAGCAGTCGCTCGGATCTAAGGGATGAGCAGTTCTTC. Translating it yields CASSRSDLRDEQFF. The chain recombines TRBV28 with TRBJ2-1; the D is unclear. V lost 5 bases to trimming and J lost 8 bases, with 16 bases between them. The CDR3 has 14 amino acids. Germline CDR1 MDHEN, CDR2 SYDVKM.

Ten or more counts support this clonotype. The gene calls are TRBV7-6 and TRBJ2-4; 9 nucleotides align to TRBD1. The CDR3 totals 18 residues. Trimming cost V 0 bases and J 7 bases; bases outside gene matches: 13. The germline V gene has CDR1 SGHVS and CDR2 FNYEAQ. CDR3 in amino acids: CASSLAPPGQGRINIQYF. The DNA for the CDR3 is TGTGCCAGCAGCTTAGCCCCGCCCGGACAGGGGAGGATTAACATTCAGTACTTC. The entire variable domain, with the rest obtained from reference TRBV7-6 and TRBJ2-4, is as follows: GAGVSQSPRYKVTKRGQDVALRCDPISGHVSLYWYRQALGQGPEFLTYFNYEAQQDKSGLPNDRFSAERPEGSISTLTIQRTEQRDSAMYRCASSLAPPGQGRINIQYFGAGTRLSVL.